The 31 T cell receptor beta chains listed next were all sequenced from one sample in a study of blood T cell repertoires in COVID-19. The protocol was immunoSEQ multiplex PCR, while the TCRdb copy is restricted to in-frame clones and leaves out a portion. The sample comprises approximately 230,000 clones, 87% of which are singletons, and just under 6.5% rests with the top ten. The sample taken for sequencing was PBMCs or T cells enriched from blood (not recorded which). These receptor sequences come from a woman aged 25 to 45 with acute COVID-19.

The chain recombines TRBV29-1 with TRBJ2-5, with D possibly matching TRBD1 (6 bases). Trimming removed 7 bases from V and 4 bases from J, with 13 bases in between. Germline assignment: CDR1 SQVTM and CDR2 ANQGSEA. There are 12 residues in the CDR3. The chain's CDR3 is CSATGLPETQYF. CDR3 DNA: TGCAGCGCCACAGGGCTCCCAGAGACCCAGTACTTC.

The chain uses TRBV19 and TRBJ1-1, with D maybe TRBD1 (6 bases). The ends were cut back, 4 bases at V and 3 bases at J, with 15 bases in the middle. The germline CDR1 and CDR2 sequences are LNHDA and SQIVND (reference sequence). There are 15 residues in the CDR3. The CDR3 region is CASSTQTGYDTEAFF. CDR3 DNA: TGTGCCAGTAGTACTCAGACAGGTTATGACACTGAAGCTTTCTTT.

The chain combines TRBV27 with TRBJ1-6; perhaps TRBD1 as D (5 bases). V was shortened by 0 bases and J by 7 bases, with 10 bases between the two germline ends. CDR1 is MNHEY and CDR2 is SMNVEV in the germline V gene (reference sequence). The CDR3 is made up of 15 amino acids. This CDR3 reads CASSLSSGANSPLHF. CDR3 nucleotides: TGTGCCAGCAGTTTATCGAGTGGGGCGAATTCACCCCTCCACTTT.

This chain joins TRBV14 and TRBJ1-4, with 8 positions matching TRBD1. The V gene's germline CDR1 is SGHDN and CDR2 FVKESK. V gave up 1 base and J gave up 8 bases; unmatched junction bases: 6. The CDR3 totals 15 residues. In DNA form, the CDR3 reads TGTGCCAGCAGCCAAGTCAGGACAGGGACCGAAAAACTGTTTTTT. Translation gives CASSQVRTGTEKLFF.

This clone was picked up a small number of times. The chain recombines TRBV9 with TRBJ2-3; D may be TRBD1 (5 bases). This CDR3 comprises 16 residues. Germline CDR1 reads SGDLS; CDR2 reads YYNGEE. V was clipped by 0 bases and J by 8 bases, with 19 bases between them. The CDR3 nucleotides are TGTGCCAGCAGCGTAGACCCAGACCCTCGTAGGGGTACGCAGTATTTT. Translating it yields CASSVDPDPRRGTQYF. Full variable domain (outside the CDR3, taken from reference TRBV9 and TRBJ2-3): DSGVTQTPKHLITATGQRVTLRCSPRSGDLSVYWYQQSLDQGLQFLIQYYNGEERAKGNILERFSAQQFPDLHSELNLSSLELGDSALYFCASSVDPDPRRGTQYFGPGTRLTVL.

The chain links TRBV5-1 to TRBJ1-2; 9 nucleotides agree with TRBD1. CDR1 is SGHRS and CDR2 is YFSETQ in the germline V gene. The length of the CDR3 is 15 residues. V shed 0 bases, J shed 4 bases, and the junction held 4 bases outside the gene matches. CDR3 sequence: CASSLGDRVSYGYTF. As DNA, the CDR3 is TGCGCCAGCAGCTTGGGGGACAGGGTCTCCTATGGCTACACCTTC.

This clone was seen more than once but under ten times. The chain combines TRBV7-3 with TRBJ1-1; maybe TRBD1 (5 bases). The CDR3 spans 14 residues. V was shortened by 4 bases and J by 1 base, with 10 bases between the two germline ends. The germline V gene has CDR1 SGHTA and CDR2 FQGTGA. The CDR3 loop reads CASSSDSGNTEAFF. The CDR3 bases are TGTGCCAGCAGCTCCGACAGTGGGAACACTGAAGCTTTCTTT.

This chain uses TRBV14 with TRBJ2-1; 9 bases line up with TRBD2. The CDR3 consists of 16 residues. Germline V gene lookup returns CDR1 SGHDN and CDR2 FVKESK. V dropped 1 base and J dropped 13; count of bases not matched to a gene: 14. The CDR3 nucleotides read TGTGCCAGCAGCCAAGCTCTCAGCGGGGGGCTGGGTGAACAGTTCTTC. Translation: CASSQALSGGLGEQFF.

V and J are TRBV4-3 and TRBJ1-6; perhaps TRBD1 as D (5 bases). The CDR3 has 15 amino acids. V was trimmed by 0 bases and J by 6 bases, leaving 9 bases between them. CDR1 LGHNA and CDR2 YSLEER come from the germline V gene. The CDR3 DNA follows: TGCGCCAGCAGCCAAGATCCGGGGGGTAATTCACCCCTCCACTTT. It yields the protein CASSQDPGGNSPLHF.

This clone occurred once. The genes are TRBV6-5 and TRBJ2-7; 7 bases align to TRBD1. V lost 4 bases to trimming and J lost 5 bases; unmatched junction nucleotides: 11. The CDR3 has 15 residues. The germline CDR1 and CDR2 sequences are MNHEY and SVGAGI. CDR3 residues: CASSSRTGAVHEQYF. In nucleotides, the CDR3 is TGTGCCAGCAGTTCACGGACAGGTGCCGTCCACGAGCAGTACTTC.

This clone has only a few counts. The V gene is TRBV28, the J gene TRBJ2-7; D unclear. V lost 6 bases and J 6 bases, leaving 15 bases between the germline ends. The CDR3 loop spans 13 amino acids. Germline CDR1 reads MDHEN; CDR2 reads SYDVKM. CDR3 bases: TGTGCCAGCAGATTGATGGATGGGCGCGAGCAGTACTTC. The encoded protein is CASRLMDGREQYF.

This clone occurred a few times. In the same sample, other DNA sequences code for this CDR3. V gene TRBV20-1 combines with J gene TRBJ2-5; D not certain. CDR1 DFQATT and CDR2 SNEGSKA come from the germline V gene (reference sequence). V was cut by 3 bases and J by 2 bases, with 7 bases left in between. The CDR3 totals 12 residues. The CDR3 here is CSASLRQETQYF. The CDR3 bases are TGCAGTGCTAGTCTCCGGCAAGAGACCCAGTACTTC.

This rearrangement joins TRBV14 to TRBJ1-5, with 7 bases that match TRBD1. Germline CDR1 is SGHDN and CDR2 is FVKESK. This CDR3 is built from 13 residues. With 4 bases clipped from V and 6 bases from J, the junction kept 3 bases outside the gene matches. CDR3 sequence reads: CASSPGDSQPQHF. The CDR3 DNA reads TGTGCCAGCAGCCCCGGGGACAGTCAGCCCCAGCATTTT.

Remarks on this clone: The same CDR3 arises from other DNA sequences in this sample as well. This chain uses TRBV12-3 or TRBV12-4 with TRBJ2-2; no clear D gene. This CDR3 is built from 13 residues. V dropped 1 base and J dropped 4 bases, with 4 bases sitting between them. The CDR3 region has the DNA TGTGCCAGCAGTTTAGTCATCACCGGGGAGCTGTTTTTT. Translated: CASSLVITGELFF.

The gene calls are TRBV19 and TRBJ2-3; 12 positions agree with TRBD2. The CDR3 contains 16 residues. CDR1 is LNHDA and CDR2 is SQIVND in the germline V gene (reference sequence). V trimming: 3 bases; J trimming: 0 bases; junction bases outside the gene matches: 1. The CDR3 DNA sequence: TGTGCCAGTAGTATCCTAGCGGGGGGGAGCACAGATACGCAGTATTTT. This translates into CASSILAGGSTDTQYF.

The chain links TRBV29-1 to TRBJ1-1; D is unclear. V was cut by 0 bases and J by 6 bases, with 11 bases left in between. CDR3 length: 13 amino acids. The germline CDR1 and CDR2 sequences are SQVTM and ANQGSEA. DNA of the CDR3: TGCAGCGTTGAAGAGCGAAATTCCCCTGAAGCTTTCTTT. Translating gives CSVEERNSPEAFF.

The chain is built from TRBV5-4 and TRBJ2-5; D might be TRBD1 (5 bases). The CDR3 is 17 residues long. Per germline, CDR1 SGHNT and CDR2 YYREEE (reference sequence). V was pared by 1 base and J by 3 bases, with 19 bases between. The CDR3 region is CASSLSSSHLDKETQYF. CDR3 in DNA: TGTGCCAGCAGCTTGAGCTCCAGCCACTTGGACAAAGAGACCCAGTACTTC.

This sequence joins TRBV7-6 and TRBJ2-2; TRBD1 matches at 9 bases. The CDR3 has 16 amino acids. Germline V gene lookup returns CDR1 SGHVS and CDR2 FNYEAQ. Trimming took 5 bases from V and 6 from J; bases not matched to a gene: 10. In nucleotides, the CDR3 is TGTGCCAGCAGCCCTACCGGGACAGGGACTCCCGGGGAGCTGTTTTTT. Its protein product is CASSPTGTGTPGELFF. Together with reference TRBV7-6 and TRBJ2-2, the CDR3 gives the full variable domain: GAGVSQSPRYKVTKRGQDVALRCDPISGHVSLYWYRQALGQGPEFLTYFNYEAQQDKSGLPNDRFSAERPEGSISTLTIQRTEQRDSAMYRCASSPTGTGTPGELFFGEGSRLTVL.

The chain employs TRBV28 and TRBJ1-3; TRBD1 matches 8 bases. After removal of 8 bases from V and 7 bases from J, the junction contained 4 bases not matched to a gene. CDR1 and CDR2 from the germline V gene are MDHEN and SYDVKM. The CDR3 spans 12 residues. CDR3 protein: CASGQGANTIYF. The CDR3 DNA is TGTGCCAGCGGTCAGGGGGCGAACACCATATATTTT.

This clone was seen more than once but under ten times. The chain employs TRBV27 and TRBJ1-5, with 7 bases lining up with TRBD1. The V segment lost 7 bases and the J segment 4 bases; nucleotides outside the gene matches: 1. The CDR3 is made up of 12 amino acids. Looked up from germline, CDR1 is MNHEY and CDR2 is SMNVEV (reference sequence). This chain's CDR3 is CASKQGNQPQHF. The CDR3 DNA reads TGTGCCAGCAAACAGGGGAATCAGCCCCAGCATTTT.

In this sample, this clone turned up once. V is TRBV11-3 and J is TRBJ2-1, with D unclear. V was shortened by 2 bases and J by 0 bases, with 8 bases between the two germline ends. The length of the CDR3 is 15 residues. Germline V lookup: CDR1 SGHNT, CDR2 YENEEA. This CDR3 is CASSLIDTSYNEQFF. DNA of the CDR3: TGTGCCAGCAGCTTAATAGACACCTCCTACAATGAGCAGTTCTTC. Full variable domain (remainder filled in from reference TRBV11-3 and TRBJ2-1): EAGVVQSPRYKIIEKKQPVAFWCNPISGHNTLYWYLQNLGQGPELLIRYENEEAVDDSQLPKDRFSAERLKGVDSTLKIQPAELGDSAVYLCASSLIDTSYNEQFFGPGTRLTVL.

This chain connects TRBV5-1 to TRBJ2-2; D is undetermined. The CDR3 length is 14 residues. Trimming removed 0 bases from V and 4 bases from J, with 7 bases in between. The V gene's germline CDR1 is SGHRS and CDR2 YFSETQ. CDR3 sequence reads: CASSLVEITGELFF. The CDR3, as DNA: TGCGCCAGCAGCTTGGTTGAGATCACCGGGGAGCTGTTTTTT.

This clone was found once. V usage is TRBV3-1 (or the pseudogene TRBV3-2) and J usage is TRBJ2-7, with TRBD1 matching over 7 bases. V was clipped by 0 bases and J by 4 bases; unmatched bases: 12. This CDR3 is 17 amino acids long. The germline CDR1 and CDR2 sequences are LGHDT and YNNKEL (reference sequence). The CDR3 DNA follows: TGTGCCAGCAGCCAAGACCTTCCTTATGGGACAGTATACGAGCAGTACTTC. It codes for CASSQDLPYGTVYEQYF.

This clone turned up a few times. V and J are TRBV29-1 and TRBJ1-2; weak D call: TRBD1 (5 bases). The CDR3 consists of 15 residues. CDR1 and CDR2 (germline): SQVTM, ANQGSEA. The V gene lost 4 bases and the J gene lost 7 bases, with 22 bases spanning the gap. The CDR3 here is CSVGPALGGRGGYTF. CDR3 in DNA: TGCAGCGTTGGACCGGCCCTCGGGGGGAGAGGTGGCTACACCTTC.

The genes are TRBV24-1 and TRBJ2-1; TRBD1 agrees at 9 bases. V was clipped by 4 bases and J by 5 bases; unmatched bases: 8. This CDR3 region has 16 residues. Germline V gives CDR1 KGHDR, CDR2 SFDVKD. DNA for the CDR3: TGTGCCACCAGTGAATTTCCGGGACAGGGAAACAATGAGCAGTTCTTC. It yields the protein CATSEFPGQGNNEQFF.

This chain joins TRBV24-1 and TRBJ2-7, with D possibly matching TRBD2 (5 bases). The CDR3 sequence is 13 residues long. Trimming removed 10 bases at V and 9 bases at J, with 21 bases between. The germline gives CDR1 KGHDR, CDR2 SFDVKD. The CDR3 DNA reads TGTGCCACGACCCACAACACTAGTTGGGTGCAGTACTTC. This codes for CATTHNTSWVQYF.

The genes are TRBV15 and TRBJ1-3; D is possibly TRBD1 (6 bases). V lost 0 bases to trimming and J lost 1 base, with 13 bases between them. CDR1 and CDR2 (germline): LNHNV, YYDKDF (reference sequence). The CDR3 loop spans 17 amino acids. The CDR3 coding sequence is TGTGCCACCAGCAGAGATCGGCACAGGGCGTCTGGAAACACCATATATTTT. Its protein is CATSRDRHRASGNTIYF.

The J gene is TRBJ2-7, the V gene TRBV4-3; 7 bases are a match to TRBD1. The V and J ends lost 2 bases and 5 bases, in that order; junction bases with no gene match: 6. The germline gives CDR1 LGHNA, CDR2 YSLEER. The CDR3 has 14 residues. The CDR3: CASSQKRQGNEQYF. CDR3 DNA sequence: TGCGCCAGCAGCCAAAAAAGACAGGGAAACGAGCAGTACTTC.

The V gene is TRBV28, the J gene TRBJ1-5, with TRBD1 matching 7 bases. Germline CDR1 is MDHEN and CDR2 is SYDVKM. V lost 4 bases to trimming and J lost 7 bases; unmatched junction nucleotides: 1. There are 12 residues in the CDR3. CDR3 sequence (DNA): TGTGCCAGCAGTTACAGGGGCCAGCCCCAGCATTTT. It encodes CASSYRGQPQHF.

V is TRBV11-1 and J is TRBJ2-2; 8 nucleotides match TRBD1. Germline assignment: CDR1 SGHAT and CDR2 FQDESV (reference sequence). V lost 4 bases to trimming and J lost 6 bases; unmatched junction nucleotides: 1. This CDR3 region has 13 residues. In nucleotides, the CDR3 is TGTGCCAGCAGCTCACAGGGGGCCGGGGAGCTGTTTTTT. Protein: CASSSQGAGELFF. The whole variable domain, filled in from reference TRBV11-1 and TRBJ2-2, reads EAEVAQSPRYKITEKSQAVAFWCDPISGHATLYWYRQILGQGPELLVQFQDESVVDDSQLPKDRFSAERLKGVDSTLKIQPAELGDSAMYLCASSSQGAGELFFGEGSRLTVL.

The chain links TRBV28 to TRBJ2-5; D is possibly TRBD2 (6 bases). The V end lost 7 bases, the J end lost 7 bases, and 16 bases lay between the germline ends. CDR1 and CDR2 from the germline V gene are MDHEN and SYDVKM. This CDR3 spans 13 amino acids. CDR3 protein: CASMRYGSGTQYF. As DNA, the CDR3 is TGTGCCAGCATGAGGTACGGGAGTGGGACCCAGTACTTC.